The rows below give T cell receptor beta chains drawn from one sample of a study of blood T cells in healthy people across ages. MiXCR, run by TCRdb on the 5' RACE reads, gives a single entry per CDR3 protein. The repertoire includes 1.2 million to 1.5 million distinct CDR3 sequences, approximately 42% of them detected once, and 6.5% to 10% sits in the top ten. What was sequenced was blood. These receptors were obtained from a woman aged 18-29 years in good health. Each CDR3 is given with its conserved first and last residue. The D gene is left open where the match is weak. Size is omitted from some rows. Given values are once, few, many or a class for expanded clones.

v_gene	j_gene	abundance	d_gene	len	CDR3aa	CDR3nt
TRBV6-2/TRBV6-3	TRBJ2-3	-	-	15	CASSYPRSRADTQYF	TGTGCCAGCAGTTACCCCAGGTCCCGGGCAGATACGCAGTATTTT
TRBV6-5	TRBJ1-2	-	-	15	CASISHRGVNYGYTF	TGTGCCAGCATCTCCCATCGGGGTGTAAACTATGGCTACACCTTC
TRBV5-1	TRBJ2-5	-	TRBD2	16	CASSLASGSTYNEQYF	TGCGCCAGCAGCCTGGCTAGCGGGAGTACCTACAATGAGCAGTACTTC
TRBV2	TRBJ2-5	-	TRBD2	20	CASSAFEGLAGGSYQETQYF	TGTGCCAGCAGTGCGTTTGAGGGACTAGCGGGGGGATCGTACCAAGAGACCCAGTACTTC
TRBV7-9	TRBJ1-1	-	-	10	CASTLREAFF	TGTGCCAGCACCCTCAGGGAAGCTTTCTTT
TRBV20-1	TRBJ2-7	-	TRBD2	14	CSAHSLAGPYEQYF	TGCAGTGCTCATTCCCTAGCGGGGCCCTACGAGCAGTACTTC
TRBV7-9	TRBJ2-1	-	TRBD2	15	CASSFAGVSGNEQFF	TGTGCCAGCAGCTTCGCGGGAGTATCTGGCAATGAGCAGTTCTTC
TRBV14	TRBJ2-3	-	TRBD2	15	CASSVASGGPDTQYF	TGTGCCAGCAGCGTCGCTTCGGGAGGCCCAGATACGCAGTATTTT
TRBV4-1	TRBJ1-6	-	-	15	CASSQDPTDNSPLHF	TGCGCCAGCAGCCAAGACCCGACAGATAATTCACCCCTCCACTTT
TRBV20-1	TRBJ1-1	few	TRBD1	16	CSARDRTGGGPTEAFF	TGCAGTGCTAGGGATAGGACAGGGGGGGGCCCTACTGAAGCTTTCTTT
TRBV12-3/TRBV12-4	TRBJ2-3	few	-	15	CASSSSTTEADTQYF	TGTGCCAGCAGTTCCTCGACCACAGAGGCAGATACGCAGTATTTT
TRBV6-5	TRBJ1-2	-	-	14	CASSPRGGEHGYTF	TGTGCCAGCAGTCCCCGGGGAGGGGAACATGGCTACACCTTC
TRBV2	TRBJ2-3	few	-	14	CASTGGGSTDTQYF	TGTGCCAGCACAGGGGGGGGGAGCACAGATACGCAGTATTTT
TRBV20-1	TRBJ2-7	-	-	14	CSARKWGEGYEQYF	TGCAGTGCTAGAAAATGGGGCGAAGGGTACGAGCAGTACTTC
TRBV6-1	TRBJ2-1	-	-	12	CARRGLHNEQFF	TGTGCCAGGCGAGGGCTCCACAATGAGCAGTTCTTC
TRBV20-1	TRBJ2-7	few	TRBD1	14	CSARGPGQASEQYF	TGCAGTGCTAGAGGACCGGGACAGGCATCCGAGCAGTACTTC
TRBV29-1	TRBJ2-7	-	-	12	CSVEINGEEQYF	TGCAGCGTTGAAATAAACGGTGAGGAGCAGTACTTC
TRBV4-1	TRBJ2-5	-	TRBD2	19	CASSHGVMREGIRGETQYF	TGCGCCAGCAGCCACGGCGTCATGCGGGAGGGAATTCGGGGAGAGACCCAGTACTTC
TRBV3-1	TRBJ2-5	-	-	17	CASSQGWGSVPQETQYF	TGTGCCAGCAGCCAAGGATGGGGAAGCGTACCCCAAGAGACCCAGTACTTC
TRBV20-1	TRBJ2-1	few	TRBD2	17	CSARDRLAGEGYNEQFF	TGCAGTGCTAGAGATCGACTAGCGGGAGAGGGATACAATGAGCAGTTCTTC
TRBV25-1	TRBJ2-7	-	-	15	CASSDPGRFSYEQYF	TGTGCCAGCAGTGATCCGGGACGGTTTTCCTACGAGCAGTACTTC
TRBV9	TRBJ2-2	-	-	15	CASSVGTRGTGELFF	TGTGCCAGCAGCGTAGGTACTCGGGGCACCGGGGAGCTGTTTTTT
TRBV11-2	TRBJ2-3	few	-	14	CASIDWNKGDTQYF	TGTGCCAGCATCGACTGGAACAAGGGGGATACGCAGTATTTT
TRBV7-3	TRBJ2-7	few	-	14	CASGRGDRSYEQYF	TGTGCCAGCGGGAGGGGGGACCGGTCCTACGAGCAGTACTTC
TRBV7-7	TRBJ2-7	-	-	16	CASSPMGPSSYNEQYF	TGTGCTAGCAGCCCCATGGGGCCGAGCTCCTACAATGAGCAGTACTTC
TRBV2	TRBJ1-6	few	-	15	CASSERGLYNSPLHF	TGTGCCAGCAGTGAAAGAGGTCTCTATAATTCACCCCTCCACTTT
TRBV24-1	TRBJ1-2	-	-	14	CATSEGTVNYGYTF	TGTGCCACCAGTGAGGGGACGGTGAACTATGGCTACACCTTC
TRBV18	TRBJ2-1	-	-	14	CASSPTTGSNEQFF	TGTGCCAGCTCACCGACGACAGGATCAAATGAGCAGTTCTTC
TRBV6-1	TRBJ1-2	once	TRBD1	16	CASIERIGGQNYDYTF	TGTGCCAGCATAGAACGGATAGGGGGCCAGAACTATGACTACACCTTC
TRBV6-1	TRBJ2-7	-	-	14	CASSHPDTLTEQYF	TGTGCCAGCAGCCACCCGGACACTTTGACCGAGCAGTACTTC
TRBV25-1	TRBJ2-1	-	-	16	CASGLLTIGRNNEQFF	TGTGCCAGCGGACTTCTGACTATCGGTCGGAACAATGAGCAGTTCTTC
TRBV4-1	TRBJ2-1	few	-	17	CASSRQGGGRIPDEQFF	TGCGCCAGCAGCCGCCAAGGGGGCGGGAGAATTCCGGATGAGCAGTTCTTC
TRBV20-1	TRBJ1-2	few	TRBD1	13	CSAPQGDSYGYTF	TGCAGTGCTCCACAGGGGGACAGCTATGGCTACACCTTC
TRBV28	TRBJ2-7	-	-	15	CASSDTGKSSYEQYF	TGTGCCAGCAGTGACACTGGTAAGAGCTCCTATGAGCAGTACTTC
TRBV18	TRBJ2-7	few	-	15	CASSPGAVGPYEQYF	TGTGCCAGCTCGCCGGGGGCAGTGGGTCCGTACGAGCAGTACTTC
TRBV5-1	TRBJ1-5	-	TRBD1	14	CASSLGQGLEPQHF	TGCGCCAGCAGCTTGGGACAGGGCCTGGAGCCCCAGCATTTT
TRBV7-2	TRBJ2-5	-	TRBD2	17	CASSLVRLAGVQETQYF	TGTGCCAGCAGCTTAGTACGCCTAGCGGGGGTCCAAGAGACCCAGTACTTC
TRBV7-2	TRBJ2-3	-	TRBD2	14	CASGGTSGSNTQYF	TGTGCCAGCGGCGGGACTAGCGGGTCAAATACGCAGTATTTT
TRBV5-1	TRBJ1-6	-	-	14	CASSPGHLNSPLHF	TGCGCCAGCAGCCCAGGACACCTTAATTCACCCCTCCACTTT
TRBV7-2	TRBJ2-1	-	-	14	CASSLVSRYNEQFF	TGTGCCAGCAGCTTAGTATCCCGCTACAATGAGCAGTTCTTC
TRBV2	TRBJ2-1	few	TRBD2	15	CASRKAGPTYNEQFF	TGTGCCAGCAGAAAAGCGGGACCGACCTACAATGAGCAGTTCTTC
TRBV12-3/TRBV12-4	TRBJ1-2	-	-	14	CASSVVTGTYGYTF	TGTGCCAGCAGTGTAGTGACGGGGACCTATGGCTACACCTTC
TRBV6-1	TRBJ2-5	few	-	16	CASSEDPPRGPETQYF	TGTGCCAGCAGTGAAGATCCCCCCCGGGGTCCGGAGACCCAGTACTTC
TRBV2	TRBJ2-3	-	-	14	CASSGSLGEDTQYF	TGTGCCAGCAGTGGAAGTTTGGGGGAGGATACGCAGTATTTT
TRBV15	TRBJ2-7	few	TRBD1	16	CATSSDRGQRAYEQYF	TGTGCCACCAGCAGCGATCGGGGACAGAGGGCCTACGAGCAGTACTTC
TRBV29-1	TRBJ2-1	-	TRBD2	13	CSVIAGAFYEQFF	TGCAGCGTCATAGCGGGGGCCTTCTACGAGCAGTTCTTC
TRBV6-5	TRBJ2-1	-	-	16	CASSYGSLTSRGEQFF	TGTGCCAGCAGTTACGGTTCCTTGACTAGCAGGGGTGAGCAGTTCTTC
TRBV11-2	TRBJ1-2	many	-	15	CASSLSPTGYNGYTF	TGTGCCAGCAGCTTATCCCCGACAGGATACAATGGCTACACCTTC
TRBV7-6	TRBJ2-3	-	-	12	CASSPSGYTQYF	TGTGCCAGCAGCCCCTCGGGCTATACGCAGTATTTT
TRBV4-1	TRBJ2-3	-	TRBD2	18	CASSLRLAGELGTGTQYF	TGCGCCAGCAGCCTCCGACTAGCGGGAGAGTTAGGCACAGGTACGCAGTATTTT
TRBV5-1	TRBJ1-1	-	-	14	CASSLVGGRSEAFF	TGCGCCAGCAGCCTGGTTGGGGGGCGCTCTGAAGCTTTCTTT
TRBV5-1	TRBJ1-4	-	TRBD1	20	CASSPQGDLSPQFGREKLFF	TGCGCCAGCAGCCCTCAGGGGGACCTGTCGCCGCAGTTCGGGCGTGAAAAACTGTTTTTT
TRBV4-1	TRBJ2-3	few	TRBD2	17	CASSQVFLAESTDMQYF	TGCGCCAGCAGCCAAGTTTTCCTAGCGGAGAGCACAGATATGCAGTATTTT
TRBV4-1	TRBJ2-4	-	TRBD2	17	CASSEGLAGWVKNIQYF	TGCGCCAGCAGCGAGGGACTAGCGGGGTGGGTCAAAAACATTCAGTACTTC
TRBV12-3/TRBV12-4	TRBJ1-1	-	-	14	CASSLRGSNTEAFF	TGTGCCAGCAGTTTACGAGGGTCAAACACTGAAGCTTTCTTT
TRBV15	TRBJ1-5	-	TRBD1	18	CATSRDHPPGQVDQPQHF	TGTGCCACCAGCAGAGACCACCCCCCGGGACAGGTAGATCAGCCCCAGCATTTT
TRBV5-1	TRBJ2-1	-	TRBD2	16	CASSGGLAGVGDEQFF	TGCGCCAGCAGCGGGGGACTAGCGGGAGTTGGTGATGAGCAGTTCTTC
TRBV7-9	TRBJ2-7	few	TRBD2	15	CASSSSGGPPYEQYF	TGTGCCAGCAGCTCTAGCGGGGGGCCGCCTTACGAGCAGTACTTC
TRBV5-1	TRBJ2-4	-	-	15	CASSLAASSENIQYF	TGCGCCAGCAGCTTGGCCGCATCGTCCGAAAACATCCAGTACTTC